The 11 T cell receptor beta chains presented below share a single source sample, sequenced in a study of regulatory T cells in long-lasting Graves disease. HTBI primers from iRepertoire and Arm-PCR of CDR3 regions yielded the TCR beta libraries. TCRdb itself ran the multiplex PCR reads through MiXCR, one entry per CDR3 protein. This table has 360,000 or so distinct CDR3 sequences, roughly 15% appearing once. Noted time point: newly diagnosed GD, antithyroid drugs for less than 3 months. PBMC-derived RNA was used for the TCR library. The same specimen was also included in a second study, on T cells in Graves' hyperthyroidism and ophthalmopathy.

Sequenced here: peripheral blood mononuclear cells (PBMCs), sampled at new diagnosis, from a patient treated with antithyroid drugs. The receptors come from a woman aged 18-30 years with Graves disease.

The sample holds many counts of this clonotype. The V and J genes are TRBV28 and TRBJ1-5; D remains ambiguous. Trimming removed 1 base from V and 9 bases from J, with 13 bases in between. This CDR3 region has 14 residues. CDR1 MDHEN and CDR2 SYDVKM come from the germline V gene. The CDR3 is CASSLFRGMGPQHF. CDR3 sequence (DNA): TGTGCCAGCAGTTTATTTCGGGGTATGGGGCCCCAGCATTTT.

This clonotype was detected ten times or more. CDR3 DNA sequence: TGTGCCAGCAGCGACGGTTTTGGTGTTGGGGATACGCAGTATTTT. Its translation: CASSDGFGVGDTQYF. The chain couples TRBV7-6 to TRBJ2-3; D is ambiguous. Germline values: CDR1 SGHVS, CDR2 FNYEAQ. V lost 5 bases and J lost 6, with 18 bases in between. This CDR3 comprises 15 residues. Filled out from reference TRBV7-6 and TRBJ2-3, the complete variable domain reads GAGVSQSPRYKVTKRGQDVALRCDPISGHVSLYWYRQALGQGPEFLTYFNYEAQQDKSGLPNDRFSAERPEGSISTLTIQRTEQRDSAMYRCASSDGFGVGDTQYFGPGTRLTVL.

This clonotype came up a few times. This chain uses TRBV6-1 with TRBJ1-3; D may be TRBD1 (5 bases). Germline V gene data show CDR1 as MNHNS and CDR2 as SASEGT. CDR3 length equals 13 residues. Trimming shortened V by 8 bases and J by 7 bases, and 15 bases separated the two germline ends. Here the CDR3 DNA reads TGTGCCAGCCAAATGGGGGAGGCGAACACCATATATTTT. Encoded protein: CASQMGEANTIYF.

This chain links TRBV20-1 with TRBJ2-4; D not certain. The CDR3 has 13 amino acids. Germline V lookup: CDR1 DFQATT, CDR2 SNEGSKA (reference sequence). The germline V and J ends were trimmed by 0 bases and 1 base, with 4 bases remaining between them. CDR3 protein: CSARDGAKNIQYF. The CDR3, as DNA: TGCAGTGCTAGAGACGGGGCCAAAAACATTCAGTACTTC.

This clonotype showed up just a few times. A junction end diverges from the germline sequence, so it may reflect a read error. This rearrangement joins TRBV5-1 to TRBJ2-1; D is uncertain. This CDR3 spans 15 amino acids. The germline CDR1 and CDR2 sequences are SGHRS and YFSETQ. The CDR3 loop reads CASSPAVLSYNEQLF. CDR3 in DNA: TGCGCCAGCAGCCCGGCGGTTCTCTCCTACAATGAGCAGCTCTTC.

The chain is built from TRBV6-1 and TRBJ1-2, with D unclear. V lost 3 bases and J 6 bases, leaving 8 bases between the germline ends. The CDR3 consists of 12 residues. Germline loops: CDR1 MNHNS, CDR2 SASEGT. The CDR3 sequence: CASSEGFHGYTF. The DNA for the CDR3 is TGTGCCAGCAGTGAGGGTTTTCATGGCTACACCTTC.

J is TRBJ1-5 and V is TRBV15; TRBD1 aligns across 8 bases. CDR1 LNHNV and CDR2 YYDKDF come from the germline V gene (reference sequence). V lost 3 bases, J lost 4 bases, and 8 bases stayed unmatched. The CDR3 is 16 amino acids. The CDR3 region has the DNA TGTGCCACCAGCAGGAAGACCGGGACAGGTAATCAGCCCCAGCATTTT. It codes for CATSRKTGTGNQPQHF.

This clonotype was counted between two and nine times. The chain is built from TRBV12-3 or TRBV12-4 and TRBJ2-2; D is uncertain. The CDR3 is 14 amino acids. V was pared by 7 bases and J by 4 bases, with 13 bases between. In nucleotides, the CDR3 is TGTGCCAGCATCACTTTCCCGGGCACCGGGGAGCTGTTTTTT. Its translation is CASITFPGTGELFF.

This clonotype was counted ten times or more. V is TRBV6-1 and J is TRBJ1-6; 7 bases are shared with TRBD1. Germline-derived CDR1 and CDR2 are MNHNS and SASEGT. The trim removed 11 bases at V and 5 bases at J, leaving 6 bases unmatched. The CDR3 runs to 13 residues. CDR3 loop: CAAQDRDNSPLHF. CDR3 coding DNA: TGTGCCGCCCAAGACAGGGATAATTCACCCCTCCACTTT.

This clonotype occurred once. The CDR3, as DNA: TGTGCCAGCAGTGCCCAGGGGGCGGGAGTCTACAATGAGCAGTTCTTC. Translating it yields CASSAQGAGVYNEQFF. The chain employs TRBV6-2 or TRBV6-3 and TRBJ2-1; TRBD1 might be the D (8 bases). The CDR3 has 16 residues. The germline V gene encodes CDR1 MNHEY and CDR2 SVGEGT. The V gene lost 5 bases and the J gene lost 3 bases, with 17 bases spanning the gap.

This clonotype was picked up many times. The chain employs TRBV6-1 and TRBJ2-1, with D hard to call. This CDR3 is built from 12 residues. The germline V and J ends were trimmed by 2 bases and 9 bases, with 8 bases remaining between them. CDR1 is MNHNS, CDR2 SASEGT, per germline. CDR3 bases: TGTGCCAGCAGTGAAACAGTAACTGAGCAGTTCTTC. It is translated as CASSETVTEQFF.